The rows below give T cell receptor beta chains drawn from one sample of a study of blood T cell repertoires in COVID-19. The assay was immunoSEQ multiplex PCR, and TCRdb's table has in-frame clones only and misses some. The sample contains some 77,000 clones, around nine tenths of which appear only once. The sample comprised peripheral blood. These receptors all stem from a man between 25 and 39 years old with acute or convalescent COVID-19. Each CDR3 is given with its conserved first and last residue. Fields, in order: D gene, J gene, clone size, V gene, CDR3 DNA, CDR3 protein. D genes are given only for firm matches. Size is omitted from some rows. Given values are once, few, many or a class for expanded clones.

D: TRBD1
J: TRBJ2-5
size: -
V: TRBV5-1
DNA: TGCGCCAGCAGCCCCCGTGCAGGGGGCTTGGAGACCCAGTACTTC
CDR3: CASSPRAGGLETQYF

D: TRBD1
J: TRBJ1-2
size: -
V: TRBV28
DNA: TGTGCCAGCAGCTTGACAGGGGTCGAGGATGGCTACACCTTC
CDR3: CASSLTGVEDGYTF

D: -
J: TRBJ2-2
size: -
V: TRBV7-2
DNA: TGTGCCAGCAGCCTCAACACCGGGGAGCTGTTTTTT
CDR3: CASSLNTGELFF

D: TRBD1
J: TRBJ2-7
size: many
V: TRBV30
DNA: TGTGCCTGGAACTTGGGACAGGGAACCTACGAGCAGTACTTC
CDR3: CAWNLGQGTYEQYF

D: -
J: TRBJ1-2
size: -
V: TRBV20-1
DNA: TGCAGTGCTTTTCGGAGCGGCTACACCTTC
CDR3: CSAFRSGYTF

D: -
J: TRBJ2-5
size: -
V: TRBV7-6
DNA: TGTGCCAGCAGCTATGTCCCCGGGACAAAAGAGACCCAGTACTTC
CDR3: CASSYVPGTKETQYF

D: TRBD1
J: TRBJ2-2
size: once
V: TRBV6-6
DNA: TGTGCCAGCAGTCGCACGACAGGGTTCGGCGGGGAGCTGTTTTTT
CDR3: CASSRTTGFGGELFF

D: TRBD2
J: TRBJ2-5
size: -
V: TRBV11-2
DNA: TGTGCCAGCAGCGCCCCGCGACTAGCGGGACTGAGGGGAGAGACCCAGTACTTC
CDR3: CASSAPRLAGLRGETQYF

D: -
J: TRBJ2-1
size: once
V: TRBV5-6
DNA: TGTGCCAGCAGCTCGTATAGCGGCAGTTACAATGAGCAGTTCTTC
CDR3: CASSSYSGSYNEQFF

D: TRBD2
J: TRBJ2-5
size: -
V: TRBV6-1
DNA: TGTGCCAGCAGTGAAGCGGCGGGAGAACAAGAGACCCAGTACTTC
CDR3: CASSEAAGEQETQYF

D: TRBD1
J: TRBJ1-4
size: once
V: TRBV3-1/TRBV3-2
DNA: TGTGCCAGCAGCCAAGAAACTGGGACAGGACGCGGGTTAAGCGAAAAACTGTTTTTT
CDR3: CASSQETGTGRGLSEKLFF

D: -
J: TRBJ2-2
size: once
V: TRBV6-5
DNA: TGTGCCAGCATTTTTTCTACTACCGAGGCCGGGGAGCTGTTTTTT
CDR3: CASIFSTTEAGELFF

D: TRBD2
J: TRBJ2-1
size: -
V: TRBV27
DNA: TGTGCCAGCAGTTTATCCTCCCCACTAGCGGGACGCAATGAGCAGTTCTTC
CDR3: CASSLSSPLAGRNEQFF

D: TRBD1
J: TRBJ2-1
size: -
V: TRBV6-5
DNA: TGTGCCAGCGCGCAGGGGGCTGAGTCCTACAATGAGCAGTTCTTC
CDR3: CASAQGAESYNEQFF